A single sample is the source of the 23 T cell receptor beta chains below, sequenced in a study of T cells in Graves' hyperthyroidism and ophthalmopathy. The source material, RNA transcripts, was used to amplify TCR beta CDR3 regions. The study used the HTBI primer set for a first-round RT-PCR of the TCR CDR3. Using its own MiXCR run on the multiplex PCR reads, TCRdb lists one record per CDR3 protein. The table records nearly 600,000 distinct CDR3 sequences, around 13% of them present only once. The sample consisted of blood. These TCRs come from a woman aged 25 to 39 with Graves' hyperthyroidism that later progressed to Graves' ophthalmopathy.

Regarding this clonotype: Possible read error: a much larger clone is one base away. The V and J genes are TRBV4-2 and TRBJ2-3, with TRBD2 as a possible D gene (6 bases). Germline assignment: CDR1 LGHNA and CDR2 YNFKEQ. V was trimmed by 4 bases and J by 3 bases, leaving 20 bases between them. The CDR3 loop spans 17 amino acids. The CDR3 is CASSLVGAGSLTDTQYF. CDR3 nucleotide sequence: TGTGCCAGCAGCCTTGTCGGCGCGGGGAGCCTAACAGATACGCAGTATTTT.

This clonotype appeared many times. The rearrangement uses TRBV20-1 and TRBJ2-5; D unresolved. Germline V CDR1 and CDR2: DFQATT, SNEGSKA (reference sequence). The ends were cut back, 5 bases at V and 3 bases at J, with 7 bases in the middle. This CDR3 contains 11 residues. DNA of the CDR3: TGCAGTGCTCCGACTGAAGAGACCCAGTACTTC. It yields the protein CSAPTEETQYF.

The rearrangement links TRBV24-1 to TRBJ2-3; weak D call: TRBD2 (5 bases). The CDR3 has 11 residues. Trimming removed 6 bases from V and 7 bases from J, with 7 bases in between. Per the germline V gene, CDR1 is KGHDR and CDR2 is SFDVKD. As DNA, the CDR3 is TGTGCCACCAGTAGCGGTAATACGCAGTATTTT. Amino acids: CATSSGNTQYF.

This chain links TRBV5-1 with TRBJ1-1; tentatively, D is TRBD1 (5 bases). This CDR3 spans 14 amino acids. Trimming took 5 bases from V and 1 from J, leaving 12 bases between them. CDR1 SGHRS and CDR2 YFSETQ come from the germline V gene. The CDR3 is CASRIGGPNTEAFF. The CDR3 DNA is TGCGCCAGCAGAATTGGGGGACCGAACACTGAAGCTTTCTTT.

The rearrangement links TRBV27 to TRBJ1-1; D is perhaps TRBD1 (5 bases). The CDR3 runs to 14 residues. Germline CDR1 reads MNHEY; CDR2 reads SMNVEV (reference sequence). Trimming left V 0 bases short and J 5 bases short, with 10 bases between. The CDR3 sequence is CASSLSGPRTEAFF. CDR3 bases: TGTGCCAGCAGTTTATCGGGACCTAGAACTGAAGCTTTCTTT.

Regarding this clonotype: The germline gene is not matched at one end of the junction; a read error may be the cause. The chain employs TRBV27 and TRBJ1-2; no clear D. Germline V gives CDR1 MNHEY, CDR2 SMNVEV (reference sequence). The CDR3 contains 15 residues. For the CDR3, the DNA is TGTGCCAACAGTTTAGGGTCAACAGCGCACTATGGCTACACCTTC. Protein product: CANSLGSTAHYGYTF.

This clonotype occurred many times. The V gene is TRBV12-3 or TRBV12-4, the J gene TRBJ2-1; TRBD2 matches 12 bases. V was clipped by 6 bases and J by 4 bases; unmatched bases: 4. The CDR3 totals 15 residues. The CDR3, as DNA: TGTGCCAGCAGGCAGGGACTAGCGGGTTACAATGAGCAGTTCTTC. It is translated as CASRQGLAGYNEQFF.

This clonotype appeared many times. The chain has TRBV7-2 and TRBJ2-1, with TRBD2 matching 14 bases. Germline V gives CDR1 SGHTA, CDR2 FQGNSA. This CDR3 has 19 residues. Trimming cost V 4 bases and J 0 bases; bases outside gene matches: 8. The CDR3 sequence is CASSWRLAGGSSSYNEQFF. Here the CDR3 DNA reads TGTGCCAGCAGCTGGCGACTAGCGGGAGGGTCTAGCTCCTACAATGAGCAGTTCTTC.

This clonotype appeared a few times. V is TRBV9 and J is TRBJ2-6, with D perhaps matching TRBD1 (6 bases). Germline loops: CDR1 SGDLS, CDR2 YYNGEE. CDR3 size: 17 residues. Between the trimmed V and J ends, which lost 3 bases and 4 bases, there was a span of 17 bases. This CDR3 is CASSGESQGSGANVLTF. Written as DNA, the CDR3 is TGTGCCAGCAGCGGAGAATCACAGGGCTCCGGGGCCAACGTCCTGACTTTC.

This rearrangement joins TRBV19 to TRBJ2-7, with 9 bases aligning to TRBD1. This CDR3 contains 16 residues. The germline gives CDR1 LNHDA, CDR2 SQIVND (reference sequence). Trimming took 7 bases from V and 1 from J; bases not matched to a gene: 11. CDR3 protein: CASTSDPGTGSYEQYF. In nucleotides, the CDR3 is TGTGCCAGTACCTCTGATCCCGGGACAGGGTCCTACGAGCAGTACTTC.

In its sample, this clonotype was seen many times. The gene calls are TRBV11-2 and TRBJ1-1; the D gene is possibly TRBD1 (5 bases). CDR3 length: 12 residues. The V gene's germline CDR1 is SGHAT and CDR2 FQNNGV. The germline V and J ends were trimmed by 3 bases and 5 bases, with 7 bases remaining between them. This CDR3 is CASSFRGTEAFF. Written as DNA, the CDR3 is TGTGCCAGCAGCTTCCGGGGGACTGAAGCTTTCTTT. The full variable domain, its missing parts supplied by reference TRBV11-2 and TRBJ1-1, is EAGVAQSPRYKIIEKRQSVAFWCNPISGHATLYWYQQILGQGPKLLIQFQNNGVVDDSQLPKDRFSAERLKGVDSTLKIQPAKLEDSAVYLCASSFRGTEAFFGQGTRLTVV.

This clonotype was picked up many times. The V and J genes are TRBV7-8 and TRBJ1-4; TRBD1 matches at 7 bases. V shed 0 bases, J shed 1 base, and the junction held 2 bases outside the gene matches. The CDR3 is made up of 16 amino acids. Germline CDR1 and CDR2: SGHVS and FQNEAQ. The CDR3 region has the DNA TGTGCCAGCAGCTTAGCGAGACAGGGAACTAATGAAAAACTGTTTTTT. Amino acids: CASSLARQGTNEKLFF.

The chain recombines TRBV24-1 with TRBJ2-7; 7 nucleotides line up with TRBD1. After removal of 4 bases from V and 2 bases from J, the junction contained 7 bases not matched to a gene. Looked up from germline, CDR1 is KGHDR and CDR2 is SFDVKD. CDR3 length: 15 residues. The CDR3 spells CATSDPQGLTYEQYF. The CDR3, as DNA: TGTGCCACCAGTGACCCACAGGGGCTGACCTACGAGCAGTACTTC.

V is TRBV14 and J is TRBJ2-7; 8 bases align to TRBD2. CDR1 is SGHDN, CDR2 FVKESK, per germline. This CDR3 is built from 15 residues. Losses at the gene ends were 4 bases for V and 3 bases for J; bases not matched to a gene: 8. The DNA of the CDR3 is TGTGCCAGCAGCCTCGGGGGGGGGGGCGGCTACGAGCAGTACTTC. Amino acid sequence: CASSLGGGGGYEQYF.

The chain recombines TRBV10-3 with TRBJ1-2; D gene unclear. The germline V gene encodes CDR1 ENHRY and CDR2 SYGVKD. The CDR3 is 13 amino acids. Trimming left V 5 bases short and J 8 bases short, with 15 bases between. DNA for the CDR3: TGTGCCATCAGTAAGGGTAGGGTGGACGGCTACACCTTC. Protein sequence: CAISKGRVDGYTF.

This clonotype was seen at least ten times. The chain recombines TRBV20-1 with TRBJ2-3, with 8 nucleotides matching TRBD2. The CDR3 totals 15 residues. V lost 7 bases to trimming and J lost 4 bases; unmatched junction nucleotides: 13. CDR1 is DFQATT and CDR2 is SNEGSKA in the germline V gene (reference sequence). The CDR3 DNA reads as TGCAGTGGAGGCGTAAGCGGGAGCGTCCCAGATACGCAGTATTTT. It translates to CSGGVSGSVPDTQYF.

This clonotype was detected ten times or more. The chain employs TRBV3-1 and TRBJ2-1, with no clear D. With 0 bases removed from V and 8 bases from J, the gap between germline ends came to 14 bases. The CDR3 has 15 residues. The germline V gene has CDR1 LGHDT and CDR2 YNNKEL (reference sequence). In DNA form, the CDR3 reads TGTGCCAGCAGCCAAGATCTGCTTGGCCAGGATGAGCAGTTCTTC. Translating gives CASSQDLLGQDEQFF.

Turning to this clonotype: Since a much larger clone is just one base distant, this may be a read error. The rearrangement joins TRBV11-3 to TRBJ1-3, with D perhaps TRBD1 (6 bases). The CDR3 runs 15 residues. Germline V lookup: CDR1 SGHNT, CDR2 YENEEA. DNA of the CDR3: TGTGCCAGCAGCCCCGGGACAATCTCTGGAAGCACCATATATTTT. Its translation: CASSPGTISGSTIYF.

This clonotype was seen repeatedly, ten times or more. V is TRBV12-3 or TRBV12-4 and J is TRBJ2-1; D is uncertain. CDR3 length equals 13 residues. V shed 2 bases and J shed 5 bases, with 7 bases lying between them. CDR3 protein: CASSLWQNNEQFF. DNA for the CDR3: TGTGCCAGCAGTTTATGGCAGAACAATGAGCAGTTCTTC.

This clonotype has at least ten counts. This chain connects TRBV24-1 to TRBJ1-4, with D unclear. The CDR3 sequence is 14 residues long. Germline V gives CDR1 KGHDR, CDR2 SFDVKD. V gave up 3 bases and J gave up 7 bases, with 11 bases separating them. DNA for the CDR3: TGTGCCACCAGTGATACGGGCGTGAGTGAAAAACTGTTTTTT. It codes for CATSDTGVSEKLFF.

This chain links TRBV7-9 with TRBJ2-2; D perhaps matches TRBD1 (6 bases). There are 16 residues in the CDR3. V lost 5 bases to trimming and J lost 1 base, with 14 bases between them. Germline loops: CDR1 SEHNR, CDR2 FQNEAQ (reference sequence). Written as DNA, the CDR3 is TGTGCCAGCAGCCCAGTTTGGGGACAGAACACCGGGGAGCTGTTTTTT. Encoded protein: CASSPVWGQNTGELFF.

The chain is built from TRBV19 and TRBJ2-3; 8 bases are a match to TRBD1. Germline assignment: CDR1 LNHDA and CDR2 SQIVND (reference sequence). J gave up 4 bases and V 6 bases, and 6 bases lay outside the gene matches. The CDR3 sequence is 14 residues long. DNA of the CDR3: TGTGCCAGTAGCGGACAGGGAACCCCAGATACGCAGTATTTT. It codes for CASSGQGTPDTQYF.

This clonotype was recorded many times. This rearrangement joins TRBV19 to TRBJ2-2; D call uncertain. This CDR3 spans 15 amino acids. Germline loops: CDR1 LNHDA, CDR2 SQIVND (reference sequence). V lost 0 bases, J lost 8 bases, and 13 bases lay in between. CDR3 sequence reads: CASSIELGGPGELFF. The CDR3 nucleotides read TGTGCCAGTAGTATAGAACTGGGCGGACCTGGGGAGCTGTTTTTT. The entire variable domain, with the rest obtained from reference TRBV19 and TRBJ2-2, is as follows: DGGITQSPKYLFRKEGQNVTLSCEQNLNHDAMYWYRQDPGQGLRLIYYSQIVNDFQKGDIAEGYSVSREKKESFPLTVTSAQKNPTAFYLCASSIELGGPGELFFGEGSRLTVL.